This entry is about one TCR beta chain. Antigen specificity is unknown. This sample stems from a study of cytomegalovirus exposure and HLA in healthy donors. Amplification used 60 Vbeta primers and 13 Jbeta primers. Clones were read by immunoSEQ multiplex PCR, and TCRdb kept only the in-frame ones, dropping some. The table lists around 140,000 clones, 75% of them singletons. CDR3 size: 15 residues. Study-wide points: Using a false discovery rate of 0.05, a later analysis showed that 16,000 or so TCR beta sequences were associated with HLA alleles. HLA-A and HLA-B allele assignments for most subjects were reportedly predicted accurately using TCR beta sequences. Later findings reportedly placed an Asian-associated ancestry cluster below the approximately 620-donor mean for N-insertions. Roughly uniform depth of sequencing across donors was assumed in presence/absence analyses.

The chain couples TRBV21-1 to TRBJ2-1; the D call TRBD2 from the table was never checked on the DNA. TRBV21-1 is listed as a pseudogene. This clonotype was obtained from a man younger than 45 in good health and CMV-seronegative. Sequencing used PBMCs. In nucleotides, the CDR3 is TGTGCCAGCAGCAACAGCACTAGCGAGATCAATCGGCAGTTCTTC. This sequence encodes CASSNSTSEINRQFF.